These 25 T cell receptor beta chains originate from one sample sequenced in a study of T cell responses to AZD1222 COVID-19 vaccine. Clones were read by immunoSEQ multiplex PCR, and TCRdb kept only the in-frame ones, dropping some. The sample yields more than 100,000 clones, approximately 90% seen once. The starting material was peripheral blood, obtained on day 0 of AZD1222 vaccination. Receptors were obtained from an adult in good health.

The rearrangement links TRBV27 to TRBJ2-2, with unresolved D. Germline CDR1 and CDR2: MNHEY and SMNVEV (reference sequence). The CDR3 length is 11 residues. V was shortened by 6 bases and J by 4 bases, with 3 bases between the two germline ends. The CDR3 sequence: CASSLTGELFF. The CDR3 nucleotides read TGTGCCAGCAGCCTCACCGGGGAGCTGTTTTTT.

V gene TRBV24-1 combines with J gene TRBJ2-5, with D maybe TRBD2 (6 bases). Germline assignment: CDR1 KGHDR and CDR2 SFDVKD. V lost 3 bases and J 6 bases, leaving 13 bases between the germline ends. The CDR3 has 14 residues. CDR3: CATSDRRGVKTQYF. CDR3 nucleotide sequence: TGTGCCACCAGTGATAGGCGGGGTGTAAAGACCCAGTACTTC.

V is TRBV7-2 and J is TRBJ1-2; D is unclear. The CDR3 totals 13 residues. CDR1 and CDR2 from the germline V gene are SGHTA and FQGNSA. Trimming pared 3 bases from V and 5 bases from J, leaving 10 bases between. CDR3 sequence (DNA): TGTGCCAGCAGCTTGGAGAGACGATATGGCTACACCTTC. This translates into CASSLERRYGYTF.

This clone has just a few counts. The chain is built from TRBV6-5 and TRBJ1-2, with 7 bases that match TRBD1. Germline lookup yields CDR1 MNHEY and CDR2 SVGAGI. CDR3 size: 13 residues. With V trimmed by 5 bases and J by 6 bases, 6 bases remained unmatched. CDR3 protein: CASSPTGTDGYTF. CDR3 nucleotide sequence: TGTGCCAGCAGTCCCACAGGGACAGATGGCTACACCTTC.

The chain uses TRBV27 and TRBJ1-1; D not resolved. CDR1 and CDR2 from the germline V gene are MNHEY and SMNVEV (reference sequence). The length of the CDR3 is 13 residues. The ends were cut back, 3 bases at V and 4 bases at J, with 9 bases in the middle. CDR3 nucleotides: TGTGCCAGCAGTTTTCAGCAGGCCACTGAAGCTTTCTTT. This codes for CASSFQQATEAFF.

The J gene is TRBJ1-3, the V gene TRBV5-5; maybe TRBD1 (5 bases). Germline V gene data show CDR1 as SGHKS and CDR2 as YYEKEE (reference sequence). The CDR3 sequence is 15 residues long. V was cut by 0 bases and J by 6 bases, with 13 bases left in between. The CDR3 sequence is CASSLVSRAPNTIYF. CDR3 bases: TGTGCCAGCAGCTTGGTATCCAGGGCCCCAAACACCATATATTTT.

The chain carries TRBV6-5 and TRBJ1-1; 7 positions agree with TRBD1. The CDR3 length is 12 residues. The ends lost 6 bases at V and 8 bases at J; junction bases unmatched: 6. The germline V gene encodes CDR1 MNHEY and CDR2 SVGAGI. CDR3 nucleotide sequence: TGTGCCAGCAGAAAAGAGACAGGGGAAGCTTTCTTT. Translating gives CASRKETGEAFF.

The gene calls are TRBV28 and TRBJ1-3; the match to TRBD1 covers 7 bases. Germline loops: CDR1 MDHEN, CDR2 SYDVKM. J gave up 4 bases and V 7 bases, and 10 bases lay outside the gene matches. The CDR3 sequence is 15 residues long. CDR3 nucleotide sequence: TGTGCCAGCATCCCTGGACAGGCAGCAGGAAACACCATATATTTT. This encodes CASIPGQAAGNTIYF.

This clone was detected only a few times. This chain links TRBV24-1 with TRBJ2-1; possible D gene TRBD1, 5 bases. This CDR3 is 12 amino acids long. Germline loops: CDR1 KGHDR, CDR2 SFDVKD. The V end was cut by 4 bases, the J end by 8 bases, with 8 bases between. The CDR3 bases are TGTGCCACCAGTGAGCAGGGATATGAGCAGTTCTTC. This codes for CATSEQGYEQFF.

This clone appeared once. The same CDR3 arises from other DNA sequences in this sample as well. The chain has TRBV5-6 and TRBJ1-2; possibly TRBD1 for D (5 bases). CDR3 length: 13 amino acids. V dropped 5 bases and J dropped 6 bases, with 14 bases sitting between them. Germline CDR1 reads SGHDT; CDR2 reads YYEEEE. CDR3 in amino acids: CASSTGTGDGYTF. CDR3 DNA: TGTGCCAGCAGTACCGGGACGGGGGATGGCTACACCTTC.

This clone was seen a few times. This rearrangement joins TRBV15 to TRBJ1-5, with D unresolved. The germline gives CDR1 LNHNV, CDR2 YYDKDF (reference sequence). The V end was cut by 0 bases, the J end by 0 bases, with 9 bases between. The CDR3 consists of 16 residues. The CDR3 loop is CATSRDLPDSNQPQHF. The CDR3, as DNA: TGTGCCACCAGCAGAGATCTTCCAGATAGCAATCAGCCCCAGCATTTT.

Only a few counts were recorded for this clone. CDR3 sequence: CASSRELYTEAFF. The CDR3, as DNA: TGTGCCAGCAGCCGGGAGCTATACACTGAAGCTTTCTTT. The chain is built from TRBV11-2 and TRBJ1-1, with no clear D. CDR3 length: 13 residues. Trimming cost V 5 bases and J 3 bases, with 10 bases left between them. Germline V CDR1 and CDR2: SGHAT, FQNNGV.

J is TRBJ2-3 and V is TRBV11-3; TRBD1 is a possible D gene (6 bases). The length of the CDR3 is 15 residues. V lost 0 bases to trimming and J lost 4 bases, with 11 bases between them. Germline CDR1 SGHNT, CDR2 YENEEA. CDR3 sequence reads: CASSLDGGRADTQYF. CDR3 in DNA: TGTGCCAGCAGCTTAGATGGGGGCAGGGCAGATACGCAGTATTTT. The full variable domain, its missing parts supplied by reference TRBV11-3 and TRBJ2-3, is EAGVVQSPRYKIIEKKQPVAFWCNPISGHNTLYWYLQNLGQGPELLIRYENEEAVDDSQLPKDRFSAERLKGVDSTLKIQPAELGDSAVYLCASSLDGGRADTQYFGPGTRLTVL.

The CDR3 here is CASRGRYEQYF. CDR3 in DNA: TGTGCCAGCCGGGGCAGGTACGAGCAGTACTTC. The V gene is TRBV12-3 or TRBV12-4, the J gene TRBJ2-7; D is possibly TRBD1 or TRBD2 (5 bases each). V shed 8 bases and J shed 4 bases, with 9 bases lying between them. The length of the CDR3 is 11 residues.

The chain couples TRBV11-1 to TRBJ2-7; D is unresolved. Germline V gene lookup returns CDR1 SGHAT and CDR2 FQDESV (reference sequence). V lost 2 bases to trimming and J lost 3 bases, with 5 bases between them. CDR3 length: 12 residues. CDR3 bases: TGTGCCAGCAGCTTATCGGGCTACGAGCAGTACTTC. Protein: CASSLSGYEQYF.

This clone was picked up a small number of times. The chain couples TRBV20-1 to TRBJ1-1; TRBD1 is a possible D gene (6 bases). Deletions cut 6 bases from V and 10 bases from J, with 15 bases between. CDR3 length: 11 amino acids. CDR1 is DFQATT and CDR2 is SNEGSKA in the germline V gene (reference sequence). The CDR3, as DNA: TGCAGTGCCCAAGGGGGGGGATCAGCTTTCTTT. Its protein product is CSAQGGGSAFF.

The gene calls are TRBV19 and TRBJ1-4; D unclear. CDR1 LNHDA and CDR2 SQIVND come from the germline V gene (reference sequence). The CDR3 loop spans 17 amino acids. V lost 9 bases to trimming and J lost 3 bases, with 23 bases between them. CDR3 amino acids: CASLRDGRMLANEKLFF. In nucleotides, the CDR3 is TGTGCCAGCCTACGGGATGGGCGGATGTTGGCTAATGAAAAACTGTTTTTT.

Of note for this clone: One end of the junction does not line up with germline, which may come from a read error. V gene TRBV27 combines with J gene TRBJ1-5; 7 bases line up with TRBD1. Germline V CDR1 and CDR2: MNHEY, SMNVEV (reference sequence). CDR3 length: 18 amino acids. CDR3 coding DNA: TGTGCCAGCAGTATATCACCTGCGGGAGGGGGCATCAATCAGCCCCAGCATTTT. As protein: CASSISPAGGGINQPQHF.

The V and J genes are TRBV6-5 and TRBJ1-3; 9 bases match TRBD1. After removal of 6 bases from V and 0 bases from J, the junction contained 3 bases not matched to a gene. CDR1 MNHEY and CDR2 SVGAGI come from the germline V gene. This CDR3 contains 15 residues. In nucleotides, the CDR3 is TGTGCCAGCAGAATGACAGGGGGCTCTGGAAACACCATATATTTT. This codes for CASRMTGGSGNTIYF.

This chain links TRBV2 with TRBJ2-5; 8 nucleotides align to TRBD1. After removal of 5 bases from V and 1 base from J, the junction contained 6 bases not matched to a gene. The CDR3 consists of 15 residues. Germline-derived CDR1 and CDR2 are SNHLY and FYNNEI. CDR3 sequence: CASSHEGTGQETQYF. CDR3 DNA sequence: TGTGCCAGCAGTCACGAAGGGACAGGCCAAGAGACCCAGTACTTC.

In DNA form, the CDR3 reads TGTGCCATCAGGCGGGACTCCCGAAGCGATCAGCCCCAGCATTTT. This sequence encodes CAIRRDSRSDQPQHF. The chain carries TRBV10-3 and TRBJ1-5, with a possible D match to TRBD1 (5 bases). CDR1 is ENHRY and CDR2 is SYGVKD in the germline V gene. This CDR3 region has 15 residues. V was shortened by 6 bases and J by 5 bases, with 17 bases between the two germline ends.

The rearrangement links TRBV7-2 to TRBJ2-6; D unresolved. From germline, CDR1 is SGHTA and CDR2 FQGNSA. The CDR3 covers 17 residues. V lost 5 bases, J lost 0 bases, and 14 bases lay in between. As DNA, the CDR3 is TGTGCCAGCAGCCTAAGCCCTGTTAACTCTGGGGCCAACGTCCTGACTTTC. Translating gives CASSLSPVNSGANVLTF.

The chain is built from TRBV19 and TRBJ1-1, with D tentatively TRBD1 (5 bases). V lost 5 bases and J lost 1, with 20 bases in between. This CDR3 is built from 17 residues. Germline V lookup: CDR1 LNHDA, CDR2 SQIVND (reference sequence). CDR3 in amino acids: CASSPRGALRSNTEAFF. The DNA of the CDR3 is TGTGCCAGTAGTCCCCGAGGGGCACTGAGATCGAACACTGAAGCTTTCTTT. The full variable domain, rest sourced from reference TRBV19 and TRBJ1-1, is DGGITQSPKYLFRKEGQNVTLSCEQNLNHDAMYWYRQDPGQGLRLIYYSQIVNDFQKGDIAEGYSVSREKKESFPLTVTSAQKNPTAFYLCASSPRGALRSNTEAFFGQGTRLTVV.

J is TRBJ2-4 and V is TRBV27; TRBD1 agrees at 8 bases. Germline-derived CDR1 and CDR2 are MNHEY and SMNVEV (reference sequence). The CDR3 length is 14 residues. V shed 6 bases and J 10 bases; nucleotides not matched to a gene: 11. The CDR3 region has the DNA TGTGCCAGCAGCCTGTCCGGACAGGGTACAATTCAGTACTTC. This encodes CASSLSGQGTIQYF.

The rearrangement joins TRBV9 to TRBJ2-1; possible D gene TRBD1, 6 bases. V lost 2 bases to trimming and J lost 6 bases, with 12 bases between them. From germline, CDR1 is SGDLS and CDR2 YYNGEE. This CDR3 is built from 14 residues. The CDR3 spells CASSVRTVGNEQFF. The CDR3 bases are TGTGCCAGCAGCGTCCGGACAGTTGGCAATGAGCAGTTCTTC.